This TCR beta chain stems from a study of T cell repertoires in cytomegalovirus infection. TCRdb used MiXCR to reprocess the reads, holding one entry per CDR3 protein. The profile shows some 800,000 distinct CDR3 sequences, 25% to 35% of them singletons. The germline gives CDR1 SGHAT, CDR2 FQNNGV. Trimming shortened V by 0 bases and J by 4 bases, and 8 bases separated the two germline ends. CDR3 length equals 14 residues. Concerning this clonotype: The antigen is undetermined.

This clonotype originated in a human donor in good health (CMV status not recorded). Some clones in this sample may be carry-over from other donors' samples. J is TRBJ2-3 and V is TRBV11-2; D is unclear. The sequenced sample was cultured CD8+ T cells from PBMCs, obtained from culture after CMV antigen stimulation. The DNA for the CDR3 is TGTGCCAGCAGCTTAGATTGGGCGGCAGATACGCAGTATTTT. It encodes CASSLDWAADTQYF.